The 30 T cell receptor beta chains below were found in one sample sequenced in a study of T cell responses to AZD1222 COVID-19 vaccine. The data were produced by immunoSEQ multiplex PCR, yet TCRdb's version contains in-frame clones alone and is incomplete. The sample records 150,000 to 200,000 clones, 85% to 95% being singletons. This specimen was peripheral blood, taken on day 0 of AZD1222 vaccination. The receptors stem from an adult in good health.

The CDR3 DNA is TGTGCCAGCAGTCCAACGGCGACGGTATACTCTGGAAACACCATATATTTT. It yields the protein CASSPTATVYSGNTIYF. The genes are TRBV6-6 and TRBJ1-3; D remains ambiguous. Trimming left V 5 bases short and J 0 bases short, with 17 bases between. Germline CDR1 is MNHNY and CDR2 is SVGAGI (reference sequence). This CDR3 comprises 17 residues.

V usage is TRBV5-1 and J usage is TRBJ1-1; tentative D call: TRBD1 (5 bases). Trimming cost V 1 base and J 4 bases, with 14 bases left between them. The CDR3 has 15 residues. Germline V CDR1 and CDR2: SGHRS, YFSETQ. The CDR3 here is CASSLLRGDRTEAFF. CDR3 coding DNA: TGCGCCAGCAGCTTGCTGCGGGGGGATCGCACTGAAGCTTTCTTT.

V usage is TRBV5-1 and J usage is TRBJ1-6, with 7 bases identical to TRBD1. There are 14 residues in the CDR3. V trimming: 3 bases; J trimming: 6 bases; junction bases outside the gene matches: 3. The V gene's germline CDR1 is SGHRS and CDR2 YFSETQ. The CDR3 DNA follows: TGCGCCAGCAGCTCGACAGGGACTAATTCACCCCTCCACTTT. Its translation: CASSSTGTNSPLHF.

This chain joins TRBV7-2 and TRBJ2-7, with 12 bases lining up with TRBD2. Germline lookup yields CDR1 SGHTA and CDR2 FQGNSA. This CDR3 comprises 15 residues. V was clipped by 5 bases and J by 5 bases; unmatched bases: 7. CDR3 amino acids: CASSVLAGGIHEQYF. CDR3 sequence (DNA): TGTGCCAGCAGCGTCCTAGCGGGAGGGATCCACGAGCAGTACTTC.

The V and J genes are TRBV6-1 and TRBJ2-5; 9 bases match TRBD2. This CDR3 is built from 15 residues. Germline V lookup: CDR1 MNHNS, CDR2 SASEGT. Losses at the gene ends were 0 bases for V and 4 bases for J; bases not matched to a gene: 3. Written as DNA, the CDR3 is TGTGCCAGCAGTGAAGCGCGCGGGGGGGCAGAGACCCAGTACTTC. Translated, it gives CASSEARGGAETQYF.

The chain combines TRBV5-1 with TRBJ2-2; tentatively, D is TRBD1 (5 bases). Germline V gene lookup returns CDR1 SGHRS and CDR2 YFSETQ. The length of the CDR3 is 15 residues. The V end lost 6 bases, the J end lost 0 bases, and 12 bases lay between the germline ends. CDR3: CASKGTGPNTGELFF. The CDR3 DNA follows: TGCGCCAGCAAAGGAACAGGACCGAACACCGGGGAGCTGTTTTTT.

The chain has TRBV11-2 and TRBJ2-2, with 7 bases matching TRBD2. Germline loops: CDR1 SGHAT, CDR2 FQNNGV. The CDR3 has 14 residues. V lost 1 base and J lost 7; bases outside the gene matches: 3. This chain's CDR3 is CASSLVPGGGELFF. In nucleotides, the CDR3 is TGTGCCAGCAGCTTAGTCCCGGGGGGCGGGGAGCTGTTTTTT.

This sequence joins TRBV11-3 and TRBJ1-2; 9 bases agree with TRBD1. This CDR3 contains 13 residues. The germline gives CDR1 SGHNT, CDR2 YENEEA. The trim removed 4 bases at V and 8 bases at J, leaving 5 bases unmatched. This chain's CDR3 is CASSWDRVGGYTF. CDR3 in DNA: TGTGCCAGCAGCTGGGACAGGGTTGGAGGCTACACCTTC.

The rearrangement links TRBV7-2 to TRBJ2-7; 7 bases agree with TRBD2. V shed 4 bases and J 3 bases; nucleotides not matched to a gene: 0. The germline V gene has CDR1 SGHTA and CDR2 FQGNSA. The CDR3 runs 12 residues. Written as DNA, the CDR3 is TGTGCCAGCAGCTCTAGCGGCTACGAGCAGTACTTC. Translating gives CASSSSGYEQYF.

The rearrangement joins TRBV18 to TRBJ2-3; tentatively, D is TRBD2 (5 bases). The ends were cut back, 6 bases at V and 6 bases at J, with 16 bases in the middle. The CDR3 is made up of 14 amino acids. Germline V gene sequence: CDR1 KGHSH, CDR2 LQKENI. The DNA for the CDR3 is TGTGCCAGCTCCTTAATTTCGGGGTTGGATACGCAGTATTTT. Residues: CASSLISGLDTQYF.

V gene TRBV12-3 or TRBV12-4 combines with J gene TRBJ1-2; the D is unclear. The CDR3 extends over 12 amino acids. V dropped 7 bases and J dropped 4 bases, with 10 bases sitting between them. The CDR3 protein is CASTNYSYGYTF. DNA of the CDR3: TGTGCCAGCACCAACTATAGCTATGGCTACACCTTC.

The gene calls are TRBV28 and TRBJ1-1, with D hard to call. V was shortened by 6 bases and J by 3 bases, with 11 bases between the two germline ends. Germline V gene lookup returns CDR1 MDHEN and CDR2 SYDVKM. CDR3 length: 13 residues. In DNA, the CDR3 is TGTGCCAGCAGGCGGCGGGCCCACACTGAAGCTTTCTTT. Translation gives CASRRRAHTEAFF.

This chain links TRBV12-5 with TRBJ1-1; D possibly corresponds to TRBD1 (6 bases). Trimming took 0 bases from V and 0 from J, leaving 14 bases between them. The germline gives CDR1 LGHNT, CDR2 FRNRAP. This CDR3 is 17 amino acids long. Here the CDR3 DNA reads TGTGCTAGTGGTTTGGTAATATCGGGGGCCCTGAACACTGAAGCTTTCTTT. It yields the protein CASGLVISGALNTEAFF.

V gene TRBV21-1 combines with J gene TRBJ2-3; the table's D gene call, TRBD2, was not cross checked with the DNA. TRBV21-1 is a pseudogene locus. This CDR3 contains 12 residues. The CDR3, as DNA: TGTGCCAGTGCCCAACCCGGGGATACGCAGTATTTT. Its protein is CASAQPGDTQYF.

This chain uses TRBV10-3 with TRBJ2-5; 16 nucleotides align to TRBD2. CDR3 length: 19 residues. Germline V gene sequence: CDR1 ENHRY, CDR2 SYGVKD. The V and J ends lost 3 bases and 4 bases, in that order; junction bases with no gene match: 11. The DNA for the CDR3 is TGTGCCATCAGTGAATCGGGACTAGCGGGGGGGCCGGGTCGAGAGACCCAGTACTTC. Protein: CAISESGLAGGPGRETQYF.

This chain uses TRBV19 with TRBJ2-1, with 9 bases that match TRBD2. Germline V gives CDR1 LNHDA, CDR2 SQIVND (reference sequence). V lost 7 bases to trimming and J lost 5 bases; unmatched junction nucleotides: 15. CDR3 size: 17 residues. This CDR3 is CASTRGPSGRSHNEQFF. CDR3 coding DNA: TGTGCCAGTACTCGGGGGCCCAGCGGGAGGTCCCACAATGAGCAGTTCTTC.

V usage is TRBV7-2 and J usage is TRBJ2-5; D is perhaps TRBD2 (5 bases). There are 15 residues in the CDR3. V lost 2 bases and J lost 2, with 12 bases in between. Germline CDR1 and CDR2: SGHTA and FQGNSA. CDR3 in DNA: TGTGCCAGCAGCTTACGGGGAAGACCTCAAGAGACCCAGTACTTC. It encodes CASSLRGRPQETQYF.

As DNA, the CDR3 is TGCGCCAGCAGCTTGGGCAGGGGGCGAGGAGAGACCCAGTACTTC. This translates into CASSLGRGRGETQYF. V and J are TRBV5-1 and TRBJ2-5; 8 positions agree with TRBD1. The V gene end was trimmed by 0 bases and the J gene end by 4 bases; junction bases not matched to a gene: 5. This CDR3 spans 15 amino acids. The germline CDR1 and CDR2 sequences are SGHRS and YFSETQ. Variable domain in full (rest from reference TRBV5-1 and TRBJ2-5): KAGVTQTPRYLIKTRGQQVTLSCSPISGHRSVSWYQQTPGQGLQFLFEYFSETQRNKGNFPGRFSGRQFSNSRSEMNVSTLELGDSALYLCASSLGRGRGETQYFGPGTRLLVL.

The rearrangement uses TRBV15 and TRBJ2-7; D possibly matches TRBD1 or TRBD2 (5 bases each). Germline values: CDR1 LNHNV, CDR2 YYDKDF (reference sequence). V dropped 1 base and J dropped 7 bases, with 17 bases sitting between them. This CDR3 is built from 15 residues. CDR3 bases: TGTGCCACCAGCAGAGTGAGGGGCACCCCTATTGAGCAGTACTTC. Translation gives CATSRVRGTPIEQYF.

The chain carries TRBV6-2 or TRBV6-3 and TRBJ1-5; TRBD1 is a possible D gene (5 bases). The CDR3 extends over 13 amino acids. Germline CDR1 and CDR2: MNHEY and SVGEGT. V was cut by 2 bases and J by 9 bases, with 11 bases left in between. The CDR3 here is CASSYRGPWPQHF. In nucleotides, the CDR3 is TGTGCCAGCAGTTACAGGGGCCCTTGGCCCCAGCATTTT.

This clone was seen a single time. The DNA for the CDR3 is TGCGCCAGCAGCTCAGGGGAGACAAGGGGGTCCTACAATGAGCAGTTCTTC. This translates into CASSSGETRGSYNEQFF. This chain uses TRBV5-1 with TRBJ2-1; D may be TRBD1 (6 bases). Germline V lookup: CDR1 SGHRS, CDR2 YFSETQ. Trimming stripped 3 bases from V and 1 base from J, with 17 bases between. The CDR3 length is 17 residues.

The genes are TRBV2 and TRBJ2-3, with a tentative D call TRBD2 (6 bases). Germline V gives CDR1 SNHLY, CDR2 FYNNEI. The CDR3 loop spans 15 amino acids. V gave up 0 bases and J gave up 14 bases, with 21 bases separating them. The CDR3 DNA sequence: TGTGCCAGCAGTGAAGCCGCGGGGCCGTCGGGAAGTCCGTATTTT. Protein product: CASSEAAGPSGSPYF.

The rearrangement links TRBV7-9 to TRBJ1-1; tentative D call: TRBD1 (5 bases). The CDR3 totals 16 residues. Between the trimmed V and J ends, which lost 5 bases and 2 bases, there was a span of 18 bases. Germline loops: CDR1 SEHNR, CDR2 FQNEAQ (reference sequence). CDR3 in amino acids: CASSRWPGGKNTEAFF. The CDR3 coding sequence is TGTGCCAGCAGCCGTTGGCCGGGGGGGAAAAACACTGAAGCTTTCTTT.

The V call is TRBV28, the J call TRBJ2-1; D may correspond to TRBD1 or TRBD2 (5 bases each). The germline V and J ends were trimmed by 6 bases and 0 bases, with 12 bases remaining between them. CDR3 length equals 15 residues. The V gene's germline CDR1 is MDHEN and CDR2 SYDVKM. CDR3 amino acids: CASSPGLSSYNEQFF. The DNA for the CDR3 is TGTGCCAGCAGCCCGGGGCTTAGCTCCTACAATGAGCAGTTCTTC.

This rearrangement joins TRBV9 to TRBJ1-6; TRBD1 is a possible D gene (5 bases). The CDR3 is 14 residues long. Germline V CDR1 and CDR2: SGDLS, YYNGEE. V lost 3 bases to trimming and J lost 7 bases, with 11 bases between them. CDR3 in amino acids: CASSGTSMNSPLHF. The CDR3 DNA reads as TGTGCCAGCAGCGGGACAAGTATGAATTCACCCCTCCACTTT.

The chain uses TRBV23-1 and TRBJ2-7, with 8 bases lining up with TRBD1. TRBV23-1 is classed as an ORF, of uncertain function. V lost 2 bases to trimming and J lost 7 bases; unmatched junction nucleotides: 4. CDR3 length: 13 amino acids. As DNA, the CDR3 is TGCGCCAGCAGTCAACACAGGGGGTGGGAGCAGTACTTC. The encoded protein is CASSQHRGWEQYF.

The chain joins TRBV5-5 to TRBJ1-2; no firm D call. The CDR3 runs to 12 residues. Between the trimmed V and J ends, which lost 0 bases and 8 bases, there was a span of 8 bases. In germline, CDR1 is SGHKS, CDR2 YYEKEE (reference sequence). The CDR3 DNA reads TGTGCCAGCAGCTTGGGATTGGGCGGCTACACCTTC. Its protein is CASSLGLGGYTF.

The V and J genes are TRBV7-9 and TRBJ2-1, with D hard to call. CDR1 SEHNR and CDR2 FQNEAQ come from the germline V gene (reference sequence). The CDR3 has 14 residues. V lost 5 bases to trimming and J lost 4 bases, with 12 bases between them. This chain's CDR3 is CASSPQLQYNEQFF. CDR3 coding DNA: TGTGCCAGCAGCCCCCAACTGCAGTACAATGAGCAGTTCTTC.

This chain joins TRBV5-6 and TRBJ1-2; tentatively, D is TRBD1 (5 bases). CDR1 SGHDT and CDR2 YYEEEE come from the germline V gene. Trimming pared 0 bases from V and 6 bases from J, leaving 15 bases between. The CDR3 is made up of 15 amino acids. The CDR3 reads CASSLAGPGGNGYTF. The CDR3 region has the DNA TGTGCCAGCAGCTTGGCCGGCCCGGGGGGGAATGGCTACACCTTC.

This chain uses TRBV3-1 (or the pseudogene TRBV3-2) with TRBJ2-2; D is ambiguous. The germline V gene encodes CDR1 LGHDT and CDR2 YNNKEL (reference sequence). Trimming left V 5 bases short and J 4 bases short, with 11 bases between. The CDR3 is 14 amino acids. The CDR3 region has the DNA TGTGCCAGCAGCTTACGTCGTGGCACCGGGGAGCTGTTTTTT. This encodes CASSLRRGTGELFF.